The clone carrying this T cell receptor (beta chain) was counted many times. This entry comes from a study of blood T cells in healthy people across ages. V was cut by 0 bases and J by 1 base, with 10 bases left in between. The CDR3 is made up of 15 amino acids. Germline V gene sequence: CDR1 SGDLS, CDR2 YYNGEE. Combining a sample-barcoded 5' primer with a J-beta primer mix, a second PCR ran for 7 to 11 cycles. TCRdb analysed the 5' RACE reads with MiXCR anew, one entry per CDR3 protein. The sample shows about 1,000,000 distinct CDR3 sequences, 40% to 45% of them seen only once. This receptor was taken from a woman between 55 and 75 years old in good health. V is TRBV9 and J is TRBJ2-5; the D is unclear. Sequenced input: blood. The CDR3: CASSVDGASQETQYF. In DNA, the CDR3 is TGTGCCAGCAGCGTAGATGGCGCCAGCCAAGAGACCCAGTACTTC.